Reported below is one T cell receptor beta chain. Germline loops: CDR1 MDHEN, CDR2 SYDVKM. The CDR3 extends over 16 amino acids. V gave up 1 base and J gave up 0 bases; unmatched junction bases: 4. Original handling: Cell counts per sample came from amplifying reference gene primers. Assay: immunoSEQ multiplex PCR; the TCRdb copy retains only in-frame clones and omits some. That table is the source of V, J and clone size, and D and trimming were worked out from the DNA. The repertoire consists of 35,000 to 45,000 clones, with roughly 87% occurring once and the leading ten covering 20% to 25%. This sample was taken from a study of blood T cell repertoires in COVID-19. For the study at large: Whether acute or convalescent, the COVID-19 samples came from the United States, Italy and Spain. In each case, the material was cDNA or gDNA derived from T cells, B-cell-depleted T cells, or PBMCs.

The receptor was isolated from a man in his 60s with acute or convalescent COVID-19. The chain joins TRBV28 to TRBJ2-7; 9 bases agree with TRBD2. Specimen: peripheral blood. CDR3 bases: TGTGCCAGCAGTTTATACGGGCGGGGGGGCTCCTACGAGCAGTACTTC. Translating gives CASSLYGRGGSYEQYF.